The entry that follows covers one T cell receptor (beta chain) sequence. This sample is drawn from a study of shared clonotypes between healthy human individuals. Overall study: Plates per donor: three CD4 naive, three CD4 memory, two CD8 naive, one CD8 memory.

Using immunoSEQ multiplex PCR, the repertoire was profiled, and TCRdb retains in-frame clones only, with some absent. Among over 2 million clones listed, around 92% were seen once. Specimen: naive CD4+ T cells from PBMCs. This sample's subset: CD45RA+ positively selected. The receptor's source is a young man in good health. Some clones in this sample may be carry-over from other donors' samples.

The CDR3 nucleotides read TGTGCCAGCAGCTCAGAGACCCAGTACTTC. Protein product: CASSSETQYF. The chain links TRBV7-2 to TRBJ2-5; no clear D gene. This CDR3 has 10 amino acids. Trimming removed 4 bases at V and 4 bases at J, with 1 base between. CDR1 is SGHTA and CDR2 is FQGNSA in the germline V gene.